The present TCR beta chain was sequenced within a study of spatial heterogeneity in lung cancer. Study at large: On average, each unique TCR and UMI combination appeared more than ten times in raw reads.

Every TCR cDNA molecule bore its own unique molecular identifier. MiXCR, applied by TCRdb to the 5' RACE reads, yields one record per CDR3 protein. This sample has roughly 48,000 distinct CDR3 sequences, with approximately 5.3% found just once. Indicated time point: sample taken at primary tumor resection. In each case, whole RNA from tumor, nontumor lung or frozen PBMC was sequenced unsorted. Germline V CDR1 and CDR2: DFQATT, SNEGSKA (reference sequence). The CDR3 runs 17 residues. The J segment lost 1 base and the V segment lost 3 bases, leaving 11 bases of the junction unmatched. This clonotype was seen many times.

The chain employs TRBV20-1 and TRBJ2-5, with TRBD1 matching over 10 bases. Specimen: PBMCs, collected at surgery. The clonotype was recovered from a male donor with early-stage non-small cell lung cancer. The DNA of the CDR3 is TGCAGTGCTAGCCAAGACAGGGGGCGAAACCCCCAAGAGACCCAGTACTTC. Residues: CSASQDRGRNPQETQYF.